Following are 9 T cell receptor beta chains from one sample sequenced in a study of blood T cells in healthy people across ages. Combining a sample-barcoded 5' primer with a J-beta primer mix, a second PCR ran for about 6 to 12 cycles. TCRdb re-derived calls from the 5' RACE reads in MiXCR, one entry per CDR3 protein. This table has some 550,000 distinct CDR3 sequences, around half appearing once. The sample comprised blood. The receptor source for this set is an older man in good health.

The rearrangement links TRBV7-2 to TRBJ2-7; D is uncertain. The CDR3 spans 14 residues. V dropped 4 bases and J dropped 0 bases, with 10 bases sitting between them. CDR1 and CDR2 from the germline V gene are SGHTA and FQGNSA. CDR3 amino acids: CASSSKYGSYEQYF. CDR3 DNA sequence: TGTGCCAGCAGCTCAAAGTACGGCTCCTACGAGCAGTACTTC.

This clonotype turned up a few times. The chain carries TRBV7-2 and TRBJ2-5; maybe TRBD2 (5 bases). The CDR3 loop spans 15 amino acids. The V gene lost 5 bases and the J gene lost 1 base, with 14 bases spanning the gap. Per the germline V gene, CDR1 is SGHTA and CDR2 is FQGNSA. CDR3 sequence (DNA): TGTGCCAGCAGCCAATTGTCGGACTCCCAAGAGACCCAGTACTTC. This codes for CASSQLSDSQETQYF.

The V and J genes are TRBV7-2 and TRBJ2-6; D is ambiguous. Germline V lookup: CDR1 SGHTA, CDR2 FQGNSA. V dropped 0 bases and J dropped 2 bases, with 8 bases sitting between them. The CDR3 contains 16 residues. CDR3 region: CASSLALGAGANVLTF. DNA of the CDR3: TGTGCCAGCAGCTTAGCGCTCGGTGCTGGGGCCAACGTCCTGACTTTC.

This clonotype was seen at least ten times. The rearrangement uses TRBV6-6 and TRBJ2-7; TRBD2 matches 9 bases. From germline, CDR1 is MNHNY and CDR2 SVGAGI (reference sequence). The junction had 7 bases not matched to a gene; V was cut back by 7 bases and J by 0 bases. There are 15 residues in the CDR3. Written as DNA, the CDR3 is TGTGCCAGCAACAAAGCGGGAGGCCGCTCCTACGAGCAGTACTTC. It yields the protein CASNKAGGRSYEQYF.

This clonotype has just a few counts. The chain combines TRBV7-9 with TRBJ2-7, with TRBD2 identical over 15 bases. The CDR3 length is 15 residues. Germline CDR1 reads SEHNR; CDR2 reads FQNEAQ (reference sequence). V trimming: 6 bases; J trimming: 6 bases; junction bases outside the gene matches: 6. As DNA, the CDR3 is TGTGCCAGCAGTTCGGGACTAGCGGGAGGAGCCGAGCAGTACTTC. Protein: CASSSGLAGGAEQYF.

This sequence joins TRBV5-1 and TRBJ2-5, with TRBD2 identical over 9 bases. Trimming removed 3 bases from V and 0 bases from J; junction bases left unmatched: 6. Germline CDR1 reads SGHRS; CDR2 reads YFSETQ. CDR3 length equals 16 residues. The CDR3 region is CASSSNRLADQETQYF. The CDR3, as DNA: TGCGCCAGCAGCTCCAATCGACTAGCGGACCAAGAGACCCAGTACTTC.

The chain links TRBV29-1 to TRBJ1-5; possible D gene TRBD1, 5 bases. This CDR3 comprises 15 residues. Trimming removed 4 bases from V and 3 bases from J, with 16 bases in between. CDR1 and CDR2 from the germline V gene are SQVTM and ANQGSEA. The CDR3 region has the DNA TGCAGCGTTGCGGGGGACCAAGAGACCAATCAGCCCCAGCATTTT. This encodes CSVAGDQETNQPQHF. The full variable domain, rest sourced from reference TRBV29-1 and TRBJ1-5, is SAVISQKPSRDICQRGTSLTIQCQVDSQVTMMFWYRQQPGQSLTLIATANQGSEATYESGFVIDKFPISRPNLTFSTLTVSNMSPEDSSIYLCSVAGDQETNQPQHFGDGTRLSIL.

In this sample, this clonotype turned up a few times. The chain has TRBV5-1 and TRBJ2-1; D not certain. V shed 0 bases and J shed 4 bases, with 8 bases lying between them. This CDR3 has 14 residues. Germline values: CDR1 SGHRS, CDR2 YFSETQ. The CDR3: CASSLDGRYNEQFF. The CDR3 DNA reads as TGCGCCAGCAGCTTGGATGGGCGTTACAATGAGCAGTTCTTC.

This chain uses TRBV18 with TRBJ2-3, with D perhaps assigned TRBD1 or TRBD2 (5 bases each). Germline CDR1 and CDR2: KGHSH and LQKENI. V was shortened by 4 bases and J by 0 bases, with 14 bases between the two germline ends. The CDR3 runs to 16 residues. CDR3: CASSRLRGPSTDTQYF. DNA for the CDR3: TGTGCCAGCTCACGACTGAGGGGTCCTAGCACAGATACGCAGTATTTT.